Listed below are T cell receptor beta chains from one sample, sequenced in a study of identical twins. A single record per CDR3 protein comes from TCRdb applying MiXCR to the 5' RACE reads. This table has around 1.7 million distinct CDR3 sequences, around a third appearing once. Sequences were obtained from cord blood. These receptors all come from a newborn girl in good health. Each CDR3 is given with its conserved first and last residue. The D gene is left open where the match is weak. Where a row states a size, it is once, few, many or the class of an expanded clone; other rows omit it.

few	TRBV20-1	TRBD1	TRBJ1-2	CSARDPRSRTGGYGYTF	TGCAGTGCTAGAGATCCCCGATCTAGGACAGGGGGCTATGGCTACACCTTC
.	TRBV27	TRBD1	TRBJ2-6	CASSSHRTGSLGANVLTF	TGTGCCAGCAGTTCCCACCGGACAGGCTCTCTGGGGGCCAACGTCCTGACTTTC
.	TRBV27	.	TRBJ2-1	CASSFSNSYEQFF	TGTGCCAGCAGTTTTTCAAACTCCTACGAGCAGTTCTTC
.	TRBV6-1	.	TRBJ1-3	CASSEASGVGGTIYF	TGTGCCAGCAGTGAAGCGAGCGGGGTCGGTGGCACCATATATTTT
.	TRBV6-6	.	TRBJ2-1	CASSYSTWDEQFF	TGTGCCAGCAGTTACTCGACCTGGGATGAGCAGTTCTTC
few	TRBV14	.	TRBJ2-7	CASSQRGVVSEQYF	TGTGCCAGCAGCCAAAGGGGGGTTGTCAGCGAGCAGTACTTC
.	TRBV7-8	.	TRBJ1-3	CASSLGSQGAAGNTIYF	TGTGCCAGCAGCTTAGGGTCCCAGGGTGCAGCCGGAAACACCATATATTTT
many	TRBV29-1	.	TRBJ2-7	CSVEIGQGSSYEQYF	TGCAGCGTTGAGATTGGGCAGGGCAGCTCCTACGAGCAGTACTTC
.	TRBV7-2	.	TRBJ2-7	CASSLVTSRGLWNEQYF	TGTGCCAGCAGCTTAGTTACTAGCAGGGGCCTTTGGAATGAGCAGTACTTC
.	TRBV29-1	.	TRBJ2-7	CSALGGRGNYEQYF	TGCAGCGCCCTCGGGGGTCGGGGGAACTACGAGCAGTACTTC
.	TRBV7-6	TRBD1	TRBJ2-1	CASSLHRGDEQFF	TGTGCCAGCAGCTTACACAGGGGCGATGAGCAGTTCTTC
once	TRBV25-1	.	TRBJ2-7	CASSSFRGESYNEQYF	TGTGCCAGCAGTTCCTTCAGGGGGGAAAGCTACAATGAGCAGTACTTC
few	TRBV20-1	.	TRBJ2-3	CSVGMSGTDTQYF	TGCAGTGTAGGAATGAGCGGCACAGATACGCAGTATTTT
few	TRBV10-3	TRBD2	TRBJ2-1	CAISGTSGKNNEQFF	TGTGCCATCAGCGGGACTAGCGGGAAGAATAATGAGCAGTTCTTC
.	TRBV20-1	.	TRBJ1-2	CSARTTERGYTF	TGCAGTGCTAGAACGACAGAGAGGGGCTACACCTTC
.	TRBV3-1	.	TRBJ2-7	CASSHAGRYEQYF	TGTGCCAGCAGCCATGCAGGGAGGTACGAGCAGTACTTC
.	TRBV4-2	TRBD2	TRBJ2-5	CASSQRTSVGTQYF	TGTGCCAGCAGCCAGAGGACTAGCGTTGGGACCCAGTACTTC
.	TRBV11-2	.	TRBJ2-3	CASSLIAETDTQYF	TGTGCCAGCAGCTTAATAGCGGAAACAGATACGCAGTATTTT
.	TRBV15	TRBD1	TRBJ1-5	CATSLDRDSQPQHF	TGTGCCACCAGCTTAGACAGGGACAGTCAGCCCCAGCATTTT
.	TRBV4-1	TRBD2	TRBJ2-5	CASSQGFTSGDSYNEQYF	TGCGCCAGCAGCCAAGGGTTTACTAGCGGGGATTCCTACAATGAGCAGTACTTC
.	TRBV19	.	TRBJ1-6	CASMQGSNSPLHF	TGTGCCAGTATGCAGGGAAGTAATTCACCCCTCCACTTT
many	TRBV20-1	TRBD2	TRBJ2-3	CSASFWRAGTSGSRTDTQYF	TGCAGTGCTAGTTTTTGGAGAGCCGGGACTAGCGGGAGTCGGACAGATACGCAGTATTTT
few	TRBV2	TRBD2	TRBJ2-7	CASKLGGTISYEQYF	TGTGCCAGCAAACTTGGAGGGACTATCTCCTACGAGCAGTACTTC
.	TRBV6-1	.	TRBJ1-2	CASSTDPGYGYTF	TGTGCCAGCTCAACAGACCCGGGCTATGGCTACACCTTC
.	TRBV28	.	TRBJ2-7	CASLKWPDEQYF	TGTGCCAGTCTCAAGTGGCCTGACGAGCAGTACTTC
.	TRBV3-1	.	TRBJ1-1	CASSQGLAEAFF	TGTGCCAGCAGCCAAGGGTTGGCTGAAGCTTTCTTT
once	TRBV2	TRBD1	TRBJ2-2	CASKGTGDTGELFF	TGTGCCAGCAAGGGGACAGGGGACACCGGGGAGCTGTTTTTT
.	TRBV10-3	TRBD1	TRBJ2-1	CAISESTGQVLHNEQFF	TGTGCCATCAGTGAGTCGACCGGACAGGTTTTACACAATGAGCAGTTCTTC
.	TRBV19	.	TRBJ2-7	CASRTAHNSYEQYF	TGTGCCAGTCGGACCGCCCACAACTCCTACGAGCAGTACTTC
.	TRBV28	TRBD1	TRBJ2-7	CALQGAHEQYF	TGTGCTTTACAGGGGGCACACGAGCAGTACTTC
few	TRBV3-1	.	TRBJ1-4	CASSRIVATNEKLFF	TGTGCCAGCAGCCGCATCGTTGCAACTAATGAAAAACTGTTTTTT
once	TRBV7-9	.	TRBJ1-1	CSSEQNTEAFF	TGTTCCAGCGAACAGAACACTGAAGCTTTCTTT
many	TRBV20-1	.	TRBJ2-7	CSARDPAGSSYEQYF	TGCAGTGCTAGAGACCCTGCGGGCTCCAGCTACGAGCAGTACTTC
few	TRBV6-2/TRBV6-3	.	TRBJ2-5	CASTLRGSTGMETQYF	TGTGCCAGCACCCTAAGGGGGTCGACTGGCATGGAGACCCAGTACTTC
many	TRBV11-2	.	TRBJ2-1	CASSLERLYNEQFF	TGTGCCAGCAGCTTGGAACGGCTCTACAATGAGCAGTTCTTC
many	TRBV20-1	.	TRBJ2-3	CSARTAWGETDTQYF	TGCAGTGCTAGAACGGCTTGGGGGGAAACAGATACGCAGTATTTT
.	TRBV10-3	.	TRBJ1-5	CAISDPRRDKLERGQPQHF	TGTGCCATCAGTGATCCCCGTCGCGACAAGCTCGAGCGGGGTCAGCCCCAGCATTTT
few	TRBV20-1	.	TRBJ1-2	CSARTQDYGYTF	TGCAGTGCTAGGACACAGGACTATGGCTACACCTTC
.	TRBV27	.	TRBJ2-1	CASSLTRPAPNEQFF	TGTGCCAGCAGTTTAACCAGGCCAGCACCCAATGAGCAGTTCTTC
.	TRBV12-3/TRBV12-4	TRBD2	TRBJ2-7	CASSKERGVTYEQYF	TGTGCCAGCAGCAAAGAGCGGGGGGTCACCTACGAGCAGTACTTC
.	TRBV5-1	.	TRBJ2-2	CASSYTGRLMGNTGELFF	TGCGCCAGCAGTTATACGGGGCGGCTGATGGGGAACACCGGGGAGCTGTTTTTT
.	TRBV4-2	TRBD1	TRBJ2-5	CASSPGQGPGPETQYF	TGTGCCAGCAGCCCCGGACAGGGGCCGGGACCGGAGACCCAGTACTTC
.	TRBV20-1	.	TRBJ2-7	CSARFSYAQYF	TGCAGTGCTAGGTTCTCCTACGCGCAGTACTTC
.	TRBV28	TRBD1	TRBJ2-7	CASSLVPGTGGREQYF	TGTGCCAGCAGTTTAGTCCCCGGGACAGGGGGTCGCGAGCAGTACTTC
.	TRBV5-5	TRBD1	TRBJ1-1	CASSTRQGEAFF	TGTGCCAGCAGCACTCGACAGGGTGAAGCTTTCTTT
.	TRBV11-2	.	TRBJ2-1	CASSLVIDEQFF	TGTGCCAGCAGCTTAGTTATCGATGAGCAGTTCTTC
few	TRBV7-2	TRBD2	TRBJ2-3	CASSLKVAGLSTDTQYF	TGTGCCAGCAGCTTAAAGGTAGCGGGGTTATCCACAGATACGCAGTATTTT
.	TRBV12-3/TRBV12-4	.	TRBJ1-2	CASSWMVSYGYTF	TGTGCCAGCAGTTGGATGGTGAGCTATGGCTACACCTTC
.	TRBV28	.	TRBJ2-1	CASVYRTSNEQFF	TGTGCCAGCGTTTATAGGACAAGCAATGAGCAGTTCTTC
few	TRBV25-1	.	TRBJ2-5	CASSRVGTQETQYF	TGTGCCAGCAGTCGTGTGGGTACCCAAGAGACCCAGTACTTC
.	TRBV6-6	.	TRBJ1-2	CASSHSRQGRAGYTF	TGTGCCAGCAGTCACTCTCGCCAGGGGAGAGCGGGCTACACCTTC
.	TRBV20-1	.	TRBJ2-7	CSAPRGGISYGQYF	TGCAGTGCTCCTAGAGGGGGGATTTCCTACGGGCAGTACTTC
few	TRBV12-3/TRBV12-4	TRBD2	TRBJ2-1	CASTSSGREQFF	TGTGCCAGCACCAGTAGCGGGAGAGAGCAGTTCTTC